These 23 T cell receptor beta chains were all obtained from the same sample, sequenced in a study of T cell repertoires in cytomegalovirus infection. The antigens for these receptors are not known. MiXCR was run by TCRdb on the reads, yielding one entry per CDR3 protein. The repertoire includes 55,000 to 70,000 distinct CDR3 sequences, approximately 22% of them detected once, and roughly 80% sits in the top ten. The specimen sequenced was PBMCs, sequenced either directly or after in vitro stimulation (not recorded which). The receptors were gathered from a human donor in good health (CMV status not recorded). Some clones in this sample may be carry-over from other donors' samples.

This chain joins TRBV6-1 and TRBJ2-5; 9 nucleotides align to TRBD2. Germline loops: CDR1 MNHNS, CDR2 SASEGT. This CDR3 comprises 15 residues. Trimming removed 5 bases from V and 3 bases from J; junction bases left unmatched: 7. CDR3: CASSWQREVKETQYF. CDR3 in DNA: TGTGCCAGCAGTTGGCAGCGGGAGGTGAAAGAGACCCAGTACTTC.

Only a few counts were recorded for this clonotype. This chain links TRBV11-3 with TRBJ1-4, with D possibly being TRBD1 (5 bases). The germline V and J ends were trimmed by 5 bases and 3 bases, with 13 bases remaining between them. The CDR3 spans 15 residues. In germline, CDR1 is SGHNT, CDR2 YENEEA. For the CDR3, the DNA is TGTGCCAGCAGCCGACCGAACAGGTCTAATGAAAAACTGTTTTTT. Translation: CASSRPNRSNEKLFF.

This clonotype came up a few times. The chain couples TRBV12-3 or TRBV12-4 to TRBJ2-3; a possible D gene is TRBD2 (6 bases). The ends were cut back, 2 bases at V and 1 base at J, with 16 bases in the middle. The CDR3 sequence is 17 residues long. The CDR3 is CASSLHEGLGRTDTQYF. DNA of the CDR3: TGTGCCAGCAGTTTACACGAGGGACTTGGACGCACAGATACGCAGTATTTT.

This chain connects TRBV10-3 to TRBJ1-6; D not certain. CDR1 is ENHRY and CDR2 is SYGVKD in the germline V gene. The CDR3 has 14 residues. Trimming removed 6 bases from V and 8 bases from J, with 14 bases in between. CDR3 sequence: CAIRETGLDSPLHF. CDR3 nucleotide sequence: TGTGCCATCAGAGAGACCGGCCTTGATTCACCCCTCCACTTT.

J is TRBJ2-1 and V is TRBV24-1, with 10 positions matching TRBD2. The CDR3 is 15 residues long. With 4 bases clipped from V and 7 bases from J, the junction kept 6 bases outside the gene matches. CDR1 KGHDR and CDR2 SFDVKD come from the germline V gene. CDR3 region: CATSEVASGRNEQFF. The CDR3 DNA sequence: TGTGCCACCAGTGAGGTGGCTAGCGGGAGAAATGAGCAGTTCTTC.

V is TRBV6-1 and J is TRBJ2-7; perhaps D is TRBD1 or TRBD2 (5 bases each). This CDR3 region has 13 residues. CDR1 is MNHNS, CDR2 SASEGT, per germline. V was shortened by 7 bases and J by 3 bases, with 13 bases between the two germline ends. The CDR3 nucleotides are TGTGCCAGCACCCCCGGGACCCTCTACGAGCAGTACTTC. Its protein product is CASTPGTLYEQYF.

This clonotype was seen a handful of times. The chain uses TRBV29-1 and TRBJ2-7; TRBD2 might be the D (6 bases). The V end was cut by 3 bases, the J end by 2 bases, with 26 bases between. The CDR3 length is 18 residues. Germline loops: CDR1 SQVTM, CDR2 ANQGSEA. CDR3 amino acids: CSVECSTPGLRITYEQYV. CDR3 in DNA: TGCAGCGTTGAGTGCAGTACACCGGGACTTAGGATTACCTACGAGCAGTACGTC.

The genes are TRBV24-1 and TRBJ2-1; TRBD2 is a possible D gene (5 bases). From germline, CDR1 is KGHDR and CDR2 SFDVKD. Trimming removed 8 bases from V and 0 bases from J, with 13 bases in between. The CDR3 consists of 15 residues. CDR3 residues: CATTSHQGSYNEQFF. In DNA form, the CDR3 reads TGTGCCACCACTAGCCACCAAGGCTCCTACAATGAGCAGTTCTTC.

This clonotype has only a few counts. The CDR3: CASSTGLKNIQYF. CDR3 bases: TGTGCCAGCAGCACGGGACTCAAAAACATTCAGTACTTC. This chain connects TRBV11-2 to TRBJ2-4, with D maybe TRBD2 (6 bases). CDR1 and CDR2 (germline): SGHAT, FQNNGV. Trimming removed 5 bases at V and 3 bases at J, with 8 bases between. This CDR3 contains 13 residues.

The table lists this clonotype with a few counts. The chain couples TRBV12-3 or TRBV12-4 to TRBJ2-1; TRBD2 agrees at 9 bases. The V gene end was trimmed by 3 bases and the J gene end by 8 bases; junction bases not matched to a gene: 8. The CDR3 runs 15 residues. The CDR3 sequence: CASSFGLALGDEQFF. As DNA, the CDR3 is TGTGCCAGCAGTTTCGGACTAGCGTTGGGGGATGAGCAGTTCTTC.

The table lists this clonotype with many counts. CDR3 in DNA: TGTGCCAGCAGTTTAGGCTGGATGAACACTGAAGCTTTCTTT. Protein product: CASSLGWMNTEAFF. This chain uses TRBV12-3 or TRBV12-4 with TRBJ1-1; no reliable D call. The CDR3 extends over 14 amino acids. The germline V and J ends were trimmed by 1 base and 0 bases, with 6 bases remaining between them.

This clonotype came up many times. The genes are TRBV7-6 and TRBJ2-5; 9 bases match TRBD2. The CDR3 runs to 15 residues. CDR1 SGHVS and CDR2 FNYEAQ come from the germline V gene. The V and J ends lost 5 bases and 4 bases, in that order; junction bases with no gene match: 8. Here the CDR3 reads CASSPLAGVVETQYF. In DNA form, the CDR3 reads TGTGCCAGCAGCCCACTAGCGGGTGTGGTAGAGACCCAGTACTTC.

CDR3 in amino acids: CATSRVDGRSYNEQFF. DNA for the CDR3: TGTGCCACCAGCAGAGTTGACGGGAGGTCCTACAATGAGCAGTTCTTC. The chain combines TRBV15 with TRBJ2-1; TRBD2 aligns across 7 bases. This CDR3 contains 16 residues. The J segment lost 1 base and the V segment lost 1 base, leaving 4 bases of the junction unmatched. Germline loops: CDR1 LNHNV, CDR2 YYDKDF (reference sequence).

This clonotype was found many times. The chain's CDR3 is CASSPGRGMNTEAFF. CDR3 in DNA: TGTGCCAGCAGTCCGGGACGAGGCATGAACACTGAAGCTTTCTTT. The chain carries TRBV12-3 or TRBV12-4 and TRBJ1-1; D possibly corresponds to TRBD1 (5 bases). The CDR3 runs 15 residues. Trimming pared 5 bases from V and 0 bases from J, leaving 13 bases between.

The V and J genes are TRBV14 and TRBJ2-7, with D perhaps TRBD1 (5 bases). Germline lookup yields CDR1 SGHDN and CDR2 FVKESK. This CDR3 spans 13 amino acids. Trimming removed 3 bases from V and 6 bases from J, with 12 bases in between. CDR3 DNA sequence: TGTGCCAGCAGCCATCTAGTTCAGGGCGAGCAGTACTTC. Translation gives CASSHLVQGEQYF.

The CDR3 region has the DNA TGCAGTGCTAGGCCGTGGGGGCTACTCTCCTACAATGAGCAGTTCTTC. Its protein is CSARPWGLLSYNEQFF. The chain recombines TRBV20-1 with TRBJ2-1; D is perhaps TRBD1 (6 bases). The germline gives CDR1 DFQATT, CDR2 SNEGSKA (reference sequence). V was shortened by 3 bases and J by 0 bases, with 15 bases between the two germline ends. The CDR3 has 16 amino acids.

This chain joins TRBV4-3 and TRBJ1-1; weak D call: TRBD1 (5 bases). Germline CDR1 LGHNA, CDR2 YSLEER. The CDR3 has 13 amino acids. The ends were cut back, 2 bases at V and 8 bases at J, with 12 bases in the middle. CDR3 sequence: CASSQTRELEAFF. The CDR3 bases are TGCGCCAGCAGCCAAACCAGGGAATTAGAAGCTTTCTTT.

This clonotype occurred many times. The DNA of the CDR3 is TGTGCCAGCACGAAAACAACCAACACTGAAGCTTTCTTT. Protein sequence: CASTKTTNTEAFF. The chain combines TRBV12-3 or TRBV12-4 with TRBJ1-1, with D unresolved. V lost 7 bases and J lost 2, with 11 bases in between. This CDR3 contains 13 residues.

J is TRBJ2-2 and V is TRBV7-6; TRBD1 matches at 8 bases. J gave up 4 bases and V 5 bases, and 9 bases lay outside the gene matches. The CDR3 covers 16 residues. CDR1 and CDR2 (germline): SGHVS, FNYEAQ. The CDR3 spells CASSATGTGGTGELFF. The CDR3 DNA reads as TGTGCCAGCAGCGCGACCGGGACAGGTGGCACCGGGGAGCTGTTTTTT.

The V gene is TRBV19, the J gene TRBJ2-7, with D possibly being TRBD1 (6 bases). The V gene lost 6 bases and the J gene lost 6 bases, with 15 bases spanning the gap. The CDR3 length is 13 residues. From germline, CDR1 is LNHDA and CDR2 SQIVND (reference sequence). The chain's CDR3 is CASSPGKGVEQYV. In DNA, the CDR3 is TGTGCCAGTAGCCCCGGAAAGGGGGTCGAGCAGTACGTC.

The table lists this clonotype with a few counts. The chain couples TRBV24-1 to TRBJ2-1; 7 nucleotides match TRBD1. Losses at the gene ends were 1 base for V and 6 bases for J; bases not matched to a gene: 11. In germline, CDR1 is KGHDR, CDR2 SFDVKD. The CDR3 loop spans 17 amino acids. This chain's CDR3 is CATSDLEVAGGRNEQFF. DNA for the CDR3: TGTGCCACCAGTGATTTAGAAGTGGCAGGGGGTCGCAATGAGCAGTTCTTC.

V usage is TRBV7-2 and J usage is TRBJ2-3; 9 bases are shared with TRBD2. CDR3 length equals 17 residues. V shed 1 base and J 3 bases; nucleotides not matched to a gene: 8. CDR1 and CDR2 from the germline V gene are SGHTA and FQGNSA. CDR3 region: CASSLGIGAGGTDTQYF. CDR3 nucleotides: TGTGCCAGCAGCTTAGGTATAGGAGCGGGAGGAACAGATACGCAGTATTTT. Complete variable domain (other parts from reference TRBV7-2 and TRBJ2-3): GAGVSQSPSNKVTEKGKDVELRCDPISGHTALYWYRQSLGQGLEFLIYFQGNSAPDKSGLPSDRFSAERTGGSVSTLTIQRTQQEDSAVYLCASSLGIGAGGTDTQYFGPGTRLTVL.

The rearrangement links TRBV27 to TRBJ2-7; 9 bases map to TRBD1. V trimming: 6 bases; J trimming: 4 bases; junction bases outside the gene matches: 7. Germline lookup yields CDR1 MNHEY and CDR2 SMNVEV (reference sequence). The CDR3 runs 14 residues. CDR3 DNA sequence: TGTGCCAGCAGGCGAGGGACAGGGTGGTACGAGCAGTACGTC. Translating it yields CASRRGTGWYEQYV.